This is a list of T cell receptor beta chains from one sample in a study of beta chain features in type 1 diabetes. Using immunoSEQ multiplex PCR, the repertoire was profiled, and TCRdb retains in-frame clones only, with some absent. The sample contains roughly 150,000 clones, approximately 10% of which appear only once. Specimen: central memory CD4+ T cells from blood. The receptors were sampled from a woman in her twenties or thirties with type 1 diabetes. CDR3s include the opening cysteine and the closing phenylalanine or tryptophan. The order of the fields is J gene, clone size, V gene, D gene, CDR3 DNA, CDR3 protein. A D gene is named only where the DNA matches it firmly. A row's size may be missing; if present it is once, few, many or a size class.

J: TRBJ2-7
size: NA
V: TRBV5-4
D: TRBD1
DNA: TGTGCCAGCAGCAGCATGACAGGGGGCGAGCAGTACTTC
CDR3: CASSSMTGGEQYF

J: TRBJ2-6
size: few
V: TRBV18
D: TRBD2
DNA: TGTGCCAGCTCACCACCTTTAGCGGGACTCTCTGGGGCCAACGTCCTGACTTTC
CDR3: CASSPPLAGLSGANVLTF

J: TRBJ1-1
size: NA
V: TRBV18
D: NA
DNA: TGTGCCAGCTCAGTGGCTTCACCGAACACTGAAGCTTTCTTT
CDR3: CASSVASPNTEAFF

J: TRBJ2-7
size: few
V: TRBV30
D: NA
DNA: TGTGCCTGGAGTACACGGACAGTCCCCTACGAGCAGTACTTC
CDR3: CAWSTRTVPYEQYF

J: TRBJ2-5
size: few
V: TRBV30
D: NA
DNA: TGTGCCTGGAGTGTATCAGGTTTGGAGACCCAGTACTTC
CDR3: CAWSVSGLETQYF

J: TRBJ2-3
size: few
V: TRBV11-2
D: TRBD2
DNA: TGTGCCAGCAGCTTAGTGCTAGCGGGGGATACGCAGTATTTT
CDR3: CASSLVLAGDTQYF

J: TRBJ2-3
size: many
V: TRBV5-4
D: TRBD2
DNA: TGTGCCAGCAGCGCTCGACTAGCGGGAGGCCCCACAGATACGCAGTATTTT
CDR3: CASSARLAGGPTDTQYF

J: TRBJ2-5
size: few
V: TRBV9
D: NA
DNA: TGTGCCAGCAGCCTACGGGGATACCAAGAGACCCAGTACTTC
CDR3: CASSLRGYQETQYF

J: TRBJ1-2
size: NA
V: TRBV11-2
D: NA
DNA: TGTGCCAGCAGCCAGTCGGGGGGCACTAACTATGGCTACACCTTC
CDR3: CASSQSGGTNYGYTF

J: TRBJ2-7
size: few
V: TRBV13
D: TRBD2
DNA: TGTGCCAGCAGGAGACTAGCGGGAGGAGCCTACGAGCAGTACTTC
CDR3: CASRRLAGGAYEQYF

J: TRBJ2-7
size: few
V: TRBV10-3
D: NA
DNA: TGTGCCATCAAGTCCGGGACAACCTACGAGCAGTACTTC
CDR3: CAIKSGTTYEQYF

J: TRBJ2-5
size: few
V: TRBV7-3
D: TRBD2
DNA: TGTGCCAGCAGCACCCAAGCGGGAGGGTACGAGACCCAGTACTTC
CDR3: CASSTQAGGYETQYF

J: TRBJ2-7
size: NA
V: TRBV5-4
D: TRBD2
DNA: TGTGCCAGCAGCTTGGGACTAGCGGCTGACTACGAGCAGTACTTC
CDR3: CASSLGLAADYEQYF

J: TRBJ1-1
size: NA
V: TRBV10-2
D: NA
DNA: TGCGCCAGCAGTGGCAGGGGTCGAGCTTTCTTT
CDR3: CASSGRGRAFF

J: TRBJ1-2
size: NA
V: TRBV28
D: TRBD1
DNA: TGTGCCAGCAGTTCCCAGACTATCATACAGGGGAACCGCTACACCTTC
CDR3: CASSSQTIIQGNRYTF

J: TRBJ2-3
size: few
V: TRBV5-1
D: TRBD1
DNA: TGCGCCAGCAGCTATCAAATGGACAGGGTCACAGATACGCAGTATTTT
CDR3: CASSYQMDRVTDTQYF

J: TRBJ2-3
size: few
V: TRBV7-8
D: NA
DNA: TGTGCCAGCAGCCGACTTACCGGGCTAGGGAGTACGCAGTATTTT
CDR3: CASSRLTGLGSTQYF

J: TRBJ2-5
size: NA
V: TRBV15
D: NA
DNA: TGTGCCACCAGCAGAGATTTAGGGACTTATCAAGAGACCCAGTACTTC
CDR3: CATSRDLGTYQETQYF

J: TRBJ1-5
size: NA
V: TRBV7-2
D: NA
DNA: TGTGCCAGCAGCTTAGCCGGGGCAGGGGCCTACCAGCCCCAGCATTTT
CDR3: CASSLAGAGAYQPQHF

J: TRBJ2-3
size: many
V: TRBV2
D: NA
DNA: TGTGCCAGCAGTGAATCGGCGGCAAGAGATACGCAGTATTTT
CDR3: CASSESAARDTQYF

J: TRBJ2-5
size: NA
V: TRBV7-6
D: NA
DNA: TGTGCCAGCAGCTTAGAGGCGGGGTCGCAAGAGACCCAGTACTTC
CDR3: CASSLEAGSQETQYF

J: TRBJ1-2
size: NA
V: TRBV2
D: TRBD1
DNA: TGTGCCAGCAGTGAACAGGACAGGGTCTATGGCTACACCTTC
CDR3: CASSEQDRVYGYTF

J: TRBJ2-7
size: few
V: TRBV10-3
D: TRBD1
DNA: TGTGCCAGTCTTGGGACAGGGGAGTACGAGCAGTACTTC
CDR3: CASLGTGEYEQYF

J: TRBJ2-2
size: NA
V: TRBV5-1
D: NA
DNA: TGCGCCAGCAGCTTGGACCGGACAGCCGCCGGGGAGCTGTTTTTT
CDR3: CASSLDRTAAGELFF

J: TRBJ1-5
size: few
V: TRBV28
D: NA
DNA: TGTGCCAGCAGTTTCCCCAGGGTCAATCAGCCCCAGCATTTT
CDR3: CASSFPRVNQPQHF

J: TRBJ2-5
size: few
V: TRBV19
D: NA
DNA: TGTGCCAGTAGTATAAATAGCCTGACCCAAGAGACCCAGTACTTC
CDR3: CASSINSLTQETQYF

J: TRBJ1-5
size: NA
V: TRBV7-8
D: NA
DNA: TGTGCCAGCAGCTTAGCCCCCGGGATTTCGCAGCCCCAGCATTTT
CDR3: CASSLAPGISQPQHF

J: TRBJ2-1
size: few
V: TRBV28
D: NA
DNA: TGTGCCAGTAAAATCGGCGGGACCGTATCCAATGAGCAGTTCTTC
CDR3: CASKIGGTVSNEQFF

J: TRBJ2-7
size: NA
V: TRBV5-1
D: NA
DNA: TGCGCCAGCACCTCGGGGCCGGAGGGGTCCTACGAGCAGTACTTC
CDR3: CASTSGPEGSYEQYF

J: TRBJ1-4
size: many
V: TRBV4-1
D: NA
DNA: TGCGCCAGCAGCCACATAACGGAGGCGGGGGAAAAACTGTTTTTT
CDR3: CASSHITEAGEKLFF

J: TRBJ2-1
size: few
V: TRBV9
D: NA
DNA: TGTGCCAGCAGCGTAGATGGCAGTCGAACCTACAATGAGCAGTTCTTC
CDR3: CASSVDGSRTYNEQFF

J: TRBJ1-5
size: many
V: TRBV18
D: NA
DNA: TGTGCCAGCTCACCACCTAGGGAAACCAGCGGTCAGCCCCAGCATTTT
CDR3: CASSPPRETSGQPQHF

J: TRBJ2-7
size: NA
V: TRBV5-1
D: TRBD2
DNA: TGCGCCAGCAGCTTGAGCGGGAACTCCTACGAGCAGTACTTC
CDR3: CASSLSGNSYEQYF

J: TRBJ2-1
size: NA
V: TRBV7-2
D: NA
DNA: TGTGCCAGCAGCTTAGATAGTAGCGAGCAGTTCTTC
CDR3: CASSLDSSEQFF

J: TRBJ2-5
size: NA
V: TRBV19
D: NA
DNA: TGTGCCAGTAGTATCGGCAGGATCGGATTAGAGACCCAGTACTTC
CDR3: CASSIGRIGLETQYF

J: TRBJ1-1
size: few
V: TRBV28
D: NA
DNA: TGTGCCAGCAGTTTAGAGGGTTTCGAAGCTTTCTTT
CDR3: CASSLEGFEAFF

J: TRBJ1-1
size: few
V: TRBV28
D: TRBD1
DNA: TGTGCCAGCAGTCCACCGGGACAGGCATCCCTTAAAGACACTGAAGCTTTCTTT
CDR3: CASSPPGQASLKDTEAFF